This is a list of T cell receptor beta chains from one sample in a study of cytomegalovirus exposure and HLA in healthy donors. Repertoires were generated with immunoSEQ multiplex PCR, while TCRdb's copy carries only in-frame clones and drops some. This table holds 98,000 or so clones, nearly 97% found once. The sequenced sample consisted of PBMCs. The receptors were gathered from a woman aged 18-30 years in good health and CMV-seronegative. CDR3s include the opening cysteine and the closing phenylalanine or tryptophan. D genes are given only for firm matches. Clone sizes are given selectively: once, few, many, or a class where the clone is expanded.

V gene	CDR3 length	D gene	J gene	clone size	CDR3 protein	CDR3 DNA
TRBV7-9	15	.	TRBJ1-1	.	CASSNFLPLDTEAFF	TGTGCCAGCTCGAATTTTCTACCCCTCGACACTGAAGCTTTCTTT
TRBV6-5	14	.	TRBJ1-5	.	CATHGTHSNQPQHF	TGTGCCACCCACGGGACACATAGCAATCAGCCCCAGCATTTT
TRBV2	17	.	TRBJ1-1	.	CASEVATLHVRGTEAFF	TGTGCCAGCGAGGTGGCGACGCTCCACGTTCGGGGCACTGAAGCTTTCTTT
TRBV14	16	TRBD1	TRBJ2-7	.	CASSQGTGIVPYEQYF	TGTGCCAGCAGCCAGGGGACAGGGATCGTCCCCTACGAGCAGTACTTC
TRBV19	12	TRBD1	TRBJ1-6	.	CAGTTGYSPLHF	TGTGCCGGAACGACAGGGTATTCACCCCTCCACTTT
TRBV19	16	TRBD2	TRBJ2-3	.	CASSNSGGAPPDTQYF	TGTGCCAGTAGTAATAGCGGGGGAGCTCCCCCAGATACGCAGTATTTT
TRBV6-5	14	.	TRBJ1-2	.	CASTTGQINYGYTF	TGTGCCAGCACCACAGGTCAGATTAACTATGGCTACACCTTC
TRBV5-1	20	TRBD1	TRBJ2-1	.	CASSFGFAGTGAVDYNEQFF	TGCGCCAGCAGCTTTGGATTCGCCGGGACAGGGGCGGTGGACTACAATGAGCAGTTCTTC
TRBV18	14	.	TRBJ1-5	.	CASSPSASNQPQHF	TGTGCCAGCTCACCATCAGCGAGCAATCAGCCCCAGCATTTT
TRBV28	15	.	TRBJ2-3	once	CASSLRRGYVDTQYF	TGTGCCAGCAGTTTACGACGGGGGTACGTAGATACGCAGTATTTT
TRBV6-1	14	TRBD1	TRBJ2-3	.	CASSPGGILDTQYF	TGTGCCAGCAGTCCAGGGGGAATCCTCGATACGCAGTATTTT
TRBV9	14	TRBD1	TRBJ1-2	few	CASTTTGQLYGYTF	TGTGCCAGCACCACGACGGGACAGCTCTATGGCTACACCTTC
TRBV4-1	15	.	TRBJ1-4	.	CASSLAGLGNEKLFF	TGCGCCAGCAGCCTAGCCGGACTTGGGAATGAAAAACTGTTTTTT
TRBV28	17	TRBD2	TRBJ2-1	.	CASSFTPQRGGLHEQFF	TGTGCCAGCAGTTTTACCCCTCAGCGGGGGGGCCTCCATGAGCAGTTCTTC
TRBV28	13	TRBD2	TRBJ2-7	.	CASSLPAGGEQYF	TGTGCCAGCAGTTTGCCAGCGGGGGGCGAGCAGTACTTC
TRBV1	15	.	TRBJ2-1	.	CTSTFFRGSHNEQFF	TGCACCAGCACCTTTTTCCGCGGGAGCCACAATGAGCAGTTCTTC
TRBV2	22	.	TRBJ2-6	.	CAVPSTVEFLATGWSGANVLTF	TGTGCCGTACCTTCTACAGTAGAGTTTCTTGCAACGGGATGGTCTGGGGCCAACGTCCTGACTTTC
TRBV6-1	12	.	TRBJ1-2	.	CASSAQGYGYTF	TGTGCCAGCAGTGCTCAGGGGTATGGCTACACCTTC
TRBV5-4	16	TRBD2	TRBJ2-3	.	CASSPGLAGITDTQYF	TGTGCCAGCAGCCCCGGACTAGCGGGGATTACAGATACGCAGTATTTT
TRBV7-2	15	.	TRBJ1-1	.	CASSPTGTRNTEAFF	TGTGCCAGCAGCCCGACCGGGACACGGAACACTGAAGCTTTCTTT
TRBV27	17	TRBD1	TRBJ1-5	.	CASSLRFRDREDQPQHF	TGTGCCAGCAGTCTACGATTCCGGGACAGGGAGGATCAGCCCCAGCATTTT
TRBV7-3	15	TRBD2	TRBJ2-3	.	CASSLAGGQRDTQYF	TGTGCCAGCAGCTTAGCGGGGGGGCAAAGAGATACGCAGTATTTT
TRBV4-3	16	TRBD1	TRBJ2-1	.	CASSQDLLRDSNEQFF	TGCGCCAGCAGCCAAGATCTTCTTAGGGACAGCAATGAGCAGTTCTTC
TRBV19	15	.	TRBJ1-5	.	CASSTTQGTYQPQHF	TGTGCCAGTAGTACGACCCAGGGTACGTATCAGCCCCAGCATTTT
TRBV13	18	TRBD1	TRBJ2-7	.	CASSPYPPGQGARYEQYF	TGTGCCAGCAGCCCCTACCCCCCGGGACAGGGGGCAAGGTACGAGCAGTACTTC
TRBV7-9	14	.	TRBJ2-7	.	CASSREKSSYEQYF	TGTGCCAGCAGCCGGGAAAAGAGCTCCTACGAGCAGTACTTC
TRBV7-9	12	.	TRBJ2-7	.	CASSLVHGEQYF	TGTGCCAGCAGCTTAGTCCACGGGGAGCAGTACTTC
TRBV28	16	.	TRBJ2-3	.	CASSPAAWRPTDTQYF	TGTGCCAGCAGTCCTGCTGCGTGGCGGCCGACAGATACGCAGTATTTT
TRBV27	14	.	TRBJ2-1	once	CASSGLEIINEQFF	TGTGCCAGCAGTGGGCTCGAAATCATCAATGAGCAGTTCTTC
TRBV9	16	TRBD1	TRBJ1-2	.	CASSGWSGQGALGYTF	TGTGCCAGCAGCGGGTGGAGTGGACAGGGGGCGCTTGGCTACACCTTC
TRBV27	17	TRBD1	TRBJ1-5	.	CASSSFRTGLSNQPQHF	TGTGCCAGCAGTTCCTTTAGGACAGGGTTGAGCAATCAGCCCCAGCATTTT
TRBV29-1	12	.	TRBJ1-4	.	CSVAGNNEKLFF	TGCAGCGTTGCCGGGAATAATGAAAAACTGTTTTTT
TRBV2	16	.	TRBJ1-5	.	CASSADRTGGNQPQHF	TGTGCCAGCAGTGCTGACAGGACTGGGGGCAATCAGCCCCAGCATTTT
TRBV15	15	.	TRBJ1-5	.	CATSRGGGSNQPQHF	TGTGCCACCAGCAGGGGTGGCGGTAGCAATCAGCCCCAGCATTTT
TRBV9	15	TRBD2	TRBJ2-5	.	CASGTSGGAGETQYF	TGTGCCAGCGGGACTAGCGGGGGGGCCGGAGAGACCCAGTACTTC
TRBV5-4	14	.	TRBJ2-7	.	CASSLNAGENEQYF	TGTGCCAGCAGCTTGAATGCAGGGGAAAACGAGCAGTACTTC
TRBV28	15	.	TRBJ2-3	.	CASSSPNRGADTQYF	TGTGCCAGCAGTTCCCCGAACCGGGGGGCTGATACGCAGTATTTT
TRBV6-1	13	TRBD1	TRBJ2-4	.	CASPDRTRGIQYF	TGTGCCAGCCCGGACAGGACAAGAGGCATTCAGTACTTC
TRBV4-2	16	.	TRBJ2-4	.	CASSRIRGEAKNIQYF	TGTGCCAGCAGCCGAATTCGGGGAGAGGCCAAAAACATTCAGTACTTC
TRBV9	15	TRBD2	TRBJ2-1	.	CASSVAGGPYNEQFF	TGTGCCAGCAGCGTAGCGGGGGGGCCTTACAATGAGCAGTTCTTC
TRBV7-2	13	.	TRBJ1-4	once	CASSRGQNEKLFF	TGTGCCAGCAGCCGCGGCCAAAATGAAAAACTGTTTTTT
TRBV28	12	.	TRBJ1-2	.	CASRRVDYGYTF	TGTGCCAGCAGGAGGGTAGACTATGGCTACACCTTC
TRBV28	13	.	TRBJ1-1	.	CASSLWEQGEAFF	TGTGCCAGCAGTTTATGGGAACAGGGTGAAGCTTTCTTT
TRBV4-2	17	TRBD2	TRBJ2-5	once	CASSQVTPLAGKETQYF	TGTGCCAGCAGCCAAGTAACCCCACTAGCGGGAAAAGAGACCCAGTACTTC
TRBV4-1	18	TRBD2	TRBJ2-3	.	CASSQEVIGLAGTDTQYF	TGCGCCAGCAGCCAAGAGGTAATAGGACTAGCGGGCACAGATACGCAGTATTTT
TRBV18	14	.	TRBJ1-1	.	CASSPWQANTEAFF	TGTGCCAGCTCACCTTGGCAGGCGAACACTGAAGCTTTCTTT
TRBV18	14	.	TRBJ1-2	.	CASSPQTDPGGYTF	TGTGCCAGCTCACCACAGACAGATCCAGGGGGCTACACCTTC
TRBV9	15	TRBD1	TRBJ1-6	.	CASSVGVTGGSPLHF	TGTGCCAGCAGCGTAGGTGTGACAGGGGGTTCACCCCTCCACTTT
TRBV14	17	.	TRBJ2-7	.	CASSQDGSTTVPYEQYF	TGTGCCAGCAGCCAAGATGGTTCGACGACAGTACCCTACGAGCAGTACTTC
TRBV28	16	TRBD2	TRBJ2-5	.	CASSFGIGEGSETQYF	TGTGCCAGCAGTTTTGGTATAGGGGAGGGATCGGAGACCCAGTACTTC
TRBV6-6	12	.	TRBJ1-2	.	CASSPTGTGYTF	TGTGCCAGCAGTCCGACGGGTACTGGCTACACCTTC
TRBV25-1	15	.	TRBJ1-1	.	CASSEKRARITEAFF	TGTGCCAGCAGTGAAAAGAGGGCTCGAATCACTGAAGCTTTCTTT